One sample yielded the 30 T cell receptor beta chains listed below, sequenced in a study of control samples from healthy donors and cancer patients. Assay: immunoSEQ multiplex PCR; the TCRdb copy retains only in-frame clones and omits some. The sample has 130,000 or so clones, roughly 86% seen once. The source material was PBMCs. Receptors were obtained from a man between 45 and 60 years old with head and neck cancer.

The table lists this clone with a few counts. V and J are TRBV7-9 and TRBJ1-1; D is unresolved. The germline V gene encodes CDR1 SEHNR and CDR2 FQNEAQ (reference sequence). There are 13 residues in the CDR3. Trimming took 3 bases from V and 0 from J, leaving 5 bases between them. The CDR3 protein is CASSFGMNTEAFF. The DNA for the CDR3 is TGTGCCAGCAGCTTTGGTATGAACACTGAAGCTTTCTTT. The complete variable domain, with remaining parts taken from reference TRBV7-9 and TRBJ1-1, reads DTGVSQNPRHKITKRGQNVTFRCDPISEHNRLYWYRQTLGQGPEFLTYFQNEAQLEKSRLLSDRFSAERPKGSFSTLEIQRTEQGDSAMYLCASSFGMNTEAFFGQGTRLTVV.

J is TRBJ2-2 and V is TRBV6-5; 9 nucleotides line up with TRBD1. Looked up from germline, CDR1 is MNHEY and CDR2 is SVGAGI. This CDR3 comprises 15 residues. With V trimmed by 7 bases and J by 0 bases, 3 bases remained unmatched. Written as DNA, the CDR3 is TGTGCCAGCATCCGACAGGGGGCGAACACCGGGGAGCTGTTTTTT. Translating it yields CASIRQGANTGELFF.

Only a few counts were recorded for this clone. The CDR3 DNA sequence: TGTGCCAGCAGCCCACTAATGGGACAGGGGTGGGATGAGCAGTTCTTC. Translating gives CASSPLMGQGWDEQFF. The chain links TRBV5-6 to TRBJ2-1; 10 nucleotides line up with TRBD1. CDR3 size: 16 residues. Germline V lookup: CDR1 SGHDT, CDR2 YYEEEE. Trimming at V came to 4 bases and at J to 8 bases, leaving 12 bases not matched to a gene.

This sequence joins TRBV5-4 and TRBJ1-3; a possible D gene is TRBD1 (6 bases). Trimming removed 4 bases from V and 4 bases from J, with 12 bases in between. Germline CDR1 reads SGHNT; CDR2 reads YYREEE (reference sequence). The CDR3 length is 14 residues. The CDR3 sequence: CASSVQGTGNTIYF. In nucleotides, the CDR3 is TGTGCCAGCAGCGTACAGGGTACAGGAAACACCATATATTTT.

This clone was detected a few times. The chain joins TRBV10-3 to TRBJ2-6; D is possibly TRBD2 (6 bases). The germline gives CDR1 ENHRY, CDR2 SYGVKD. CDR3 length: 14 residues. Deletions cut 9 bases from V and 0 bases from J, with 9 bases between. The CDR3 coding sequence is TGTGCCATACCGGAGGGCTCTGGGGCCAACGTCCTGACTTTC. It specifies CAIPEGSGANVLTF.

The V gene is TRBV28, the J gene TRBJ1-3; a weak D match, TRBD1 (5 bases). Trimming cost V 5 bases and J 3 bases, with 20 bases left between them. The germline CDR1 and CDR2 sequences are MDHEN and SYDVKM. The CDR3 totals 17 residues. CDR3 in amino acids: CASSLYNVRVLGNTIYF. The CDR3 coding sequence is TGTGCCAGCAGTCTTTATAATGTCAGGGTGCTTGGAAACACCATATATTTT.

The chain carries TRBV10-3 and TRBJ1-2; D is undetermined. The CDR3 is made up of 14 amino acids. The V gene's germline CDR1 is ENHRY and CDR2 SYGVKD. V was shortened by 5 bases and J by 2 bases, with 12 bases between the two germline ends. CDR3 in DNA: TGTGCCATCAGTCCCTCGGAGTTAAACTATGGCTACACCTTC. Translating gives CAISPSELNYGYTF.

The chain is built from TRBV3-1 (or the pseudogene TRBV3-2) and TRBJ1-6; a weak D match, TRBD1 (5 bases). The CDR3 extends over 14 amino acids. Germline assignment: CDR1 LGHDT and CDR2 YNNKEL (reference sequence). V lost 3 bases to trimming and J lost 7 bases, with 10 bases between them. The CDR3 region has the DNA TGTGCCAGCAGCCAGGGGCTAGGAAATTCACCCCTCCACTTT. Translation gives CASSQGLGNSPLHF.

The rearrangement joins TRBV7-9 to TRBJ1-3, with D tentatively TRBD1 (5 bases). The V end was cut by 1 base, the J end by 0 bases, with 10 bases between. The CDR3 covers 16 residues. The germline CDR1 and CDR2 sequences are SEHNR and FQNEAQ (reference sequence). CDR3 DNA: TGTGCCAGCAGCTTAGGCTGGGGCCCCTCTGGAAACACCATATATTTT. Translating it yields CASSLGWGPSGNTIYF.

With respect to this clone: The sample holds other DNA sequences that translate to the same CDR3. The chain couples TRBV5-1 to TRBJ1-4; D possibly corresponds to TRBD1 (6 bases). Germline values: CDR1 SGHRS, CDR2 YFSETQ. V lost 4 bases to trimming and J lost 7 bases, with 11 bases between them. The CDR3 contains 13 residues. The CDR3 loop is CASSTSGVEKLFF. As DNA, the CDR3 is TGCGCCAGCAGCACGTCAGGGGTTGAAAAACTGTTTTTT.

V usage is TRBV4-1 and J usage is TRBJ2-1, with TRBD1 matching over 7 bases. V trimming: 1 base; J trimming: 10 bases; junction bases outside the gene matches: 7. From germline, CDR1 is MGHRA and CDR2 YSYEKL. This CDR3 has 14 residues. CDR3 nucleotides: TGCGCCAGCAGCCAAGGGGTAGGACAGGACGAGCAGTTCTTC. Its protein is CASSQGVGQDEQFF.

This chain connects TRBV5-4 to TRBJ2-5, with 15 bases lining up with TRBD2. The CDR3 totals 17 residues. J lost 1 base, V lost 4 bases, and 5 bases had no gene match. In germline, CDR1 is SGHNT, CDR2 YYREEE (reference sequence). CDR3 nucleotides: TGTGCCAGCAGCCCGGGGACTAGCGGGGGGTCCCAAGAGACCCAGTACTTC. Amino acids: CASSPGTSGGSQETQYF. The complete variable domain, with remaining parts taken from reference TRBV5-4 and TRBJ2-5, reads ETGVTQSPTHLIKTRGQQVTLRCSSQSGHNTVSWYQQALGQGPQFIFQYYREEENGRGNFPPRFSGLQFPNYSSELNVNALELDDSALYLCASSPGTSGGSQETQYFGPGTRLLVL.

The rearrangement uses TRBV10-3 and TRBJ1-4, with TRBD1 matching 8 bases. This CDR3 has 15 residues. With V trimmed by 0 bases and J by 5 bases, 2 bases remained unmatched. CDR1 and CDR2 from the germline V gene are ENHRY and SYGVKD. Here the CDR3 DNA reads TGTGCCATCAGTGAGTCGACAGGGGCCAATGAAAAACTGTTTTTT. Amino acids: CAISESTGANEKLFF.

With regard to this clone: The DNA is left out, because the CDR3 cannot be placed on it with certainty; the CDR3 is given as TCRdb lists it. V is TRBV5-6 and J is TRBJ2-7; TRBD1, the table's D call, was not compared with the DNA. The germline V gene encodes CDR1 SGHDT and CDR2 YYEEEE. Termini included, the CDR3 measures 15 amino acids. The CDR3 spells CASSLWGHGSRVRYF.

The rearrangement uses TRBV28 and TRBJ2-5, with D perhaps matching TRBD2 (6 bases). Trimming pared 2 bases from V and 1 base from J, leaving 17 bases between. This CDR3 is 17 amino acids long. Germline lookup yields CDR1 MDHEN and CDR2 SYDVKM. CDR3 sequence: CASSLGRSPGGQETQYF. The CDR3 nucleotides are TGTGCCAGCAGTTTAGGTCGGTCCCCCGGGGGCCAAGAGACCCAGTACTTC.

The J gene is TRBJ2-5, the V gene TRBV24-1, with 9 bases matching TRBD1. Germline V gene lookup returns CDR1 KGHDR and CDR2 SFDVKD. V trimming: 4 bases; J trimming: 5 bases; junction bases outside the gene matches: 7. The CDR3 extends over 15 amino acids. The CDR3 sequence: CATSELTGGRETQYF. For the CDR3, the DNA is TGTGCCACCAGTGAACTTACAGGGGGCAGGGAGACCCAGTACTTC.

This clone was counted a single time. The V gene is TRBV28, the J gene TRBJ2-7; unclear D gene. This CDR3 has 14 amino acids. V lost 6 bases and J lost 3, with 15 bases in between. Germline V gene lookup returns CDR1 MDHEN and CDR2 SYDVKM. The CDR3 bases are TGTGCCAGCAGATTAGGATACCAACTCTACGAGCAGTACTTC. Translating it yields CASRLGYQLYEQYF. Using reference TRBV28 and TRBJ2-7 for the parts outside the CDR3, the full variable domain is DVKVTQSSRYLVKRTGEKVFLECVQDMDHENMFWYRQDPGLGLRLIYFSYDVKMKEKGDIPEGYSVSREKKERFSLILESASTNQTSMYLCASRLGYQLYEQYFGPGTRLTVT.

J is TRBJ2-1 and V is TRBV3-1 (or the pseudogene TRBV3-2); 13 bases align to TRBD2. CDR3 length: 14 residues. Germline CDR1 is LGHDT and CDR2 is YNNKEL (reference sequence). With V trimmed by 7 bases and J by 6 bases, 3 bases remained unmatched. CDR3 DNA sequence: TGTGCCAGCACGAGGACTAGCGGGAGCAATGAGCAGTTCTTC. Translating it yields CASTRTSGSNEQFF.

CDR3 in amino acids: CASSIGDTRQHF. The CDR3 bases are TGTGCCAGTAGTATAGGGGACACCCGGCAGCATTTT. The chain has TRBV19 and TRBJ1-5; a possible D gene is TRBD1 (6 bases). The V and J ends lost 1 base and 13 bases respectively, with 11 bases between them. The CDR3 runs to 12 residues. Germline V gives CDR1 LNHDA, CDR2 SQIVND (reference sequence).

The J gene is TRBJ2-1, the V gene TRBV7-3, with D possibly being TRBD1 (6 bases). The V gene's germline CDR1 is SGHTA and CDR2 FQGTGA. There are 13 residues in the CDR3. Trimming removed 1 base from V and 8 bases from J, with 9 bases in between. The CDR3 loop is CASSLNPGDEQFF. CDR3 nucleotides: TGTGCCAGCAGCTTAAACCCAGGGGATGAGCAGTTCTTC.

CDR3 sequence (DNA): TGCGCCAGCAGCCAAGATCTAGGGGACAATCAGCCCCAGCATTTT. Translating it yields CASSQDLGDNQPQHF. The gene calls are TRBV4-1 and TRBJ1-5; possibly TRBD1 for D (5 bases). With 0 bases removed from V and 3 bases from J, the gap between germline ends came to 9 bases. Germline V gives CDR1 MGHRA, CDR2 YSYEKL. The CDR3 consists of 15 residues.

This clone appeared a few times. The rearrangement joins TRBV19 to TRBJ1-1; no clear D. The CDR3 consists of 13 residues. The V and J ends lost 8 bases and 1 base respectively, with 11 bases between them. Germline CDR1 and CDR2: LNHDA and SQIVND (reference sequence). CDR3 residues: CASGGQRNTEAFF. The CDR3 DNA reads TGTGCCAGTGGCGGGCAGCGGAACACTGAAGCTTTCTTT. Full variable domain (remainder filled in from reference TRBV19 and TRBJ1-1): DGGITQSPKYLFRKEGQNVTLSCEQNLNHDAMYWYRQDPGQGLRLIYYSQIVNDFQKGDIAEGYSVSREKKESFPLTVTSAQKNPTAFYLCASGGQRNTEAFFGQGTRLTVV.

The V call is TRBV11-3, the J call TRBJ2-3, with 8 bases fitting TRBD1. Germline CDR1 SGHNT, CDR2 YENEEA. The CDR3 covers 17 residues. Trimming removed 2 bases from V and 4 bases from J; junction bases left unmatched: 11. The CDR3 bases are TGTGCCAGCAGCTTAATGGGGACAGGAGCCGGAGCAGATACGCAGTATTTT. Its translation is CASSLMGTGAGADTQYF.

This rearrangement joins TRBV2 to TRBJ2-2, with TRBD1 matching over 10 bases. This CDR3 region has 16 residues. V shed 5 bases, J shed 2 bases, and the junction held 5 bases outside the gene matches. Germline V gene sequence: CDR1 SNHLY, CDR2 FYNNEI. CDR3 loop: CASSFGTGANTGELFF. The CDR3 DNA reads TGTGCCAGCAGTTTTGGGACAGGGGCTAACACCGGGGAGCTGTTTTTT.

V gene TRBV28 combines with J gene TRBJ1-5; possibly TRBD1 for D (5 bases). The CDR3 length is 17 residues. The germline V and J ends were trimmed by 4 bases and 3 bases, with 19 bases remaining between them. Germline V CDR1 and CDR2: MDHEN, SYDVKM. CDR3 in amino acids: CASSWDGGGSANQPQHF. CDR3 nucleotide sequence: TGTGCCAGCAGTTGGGACGGAGGTGGGTCGGCCAATCAGCCCCAGCATTTT.

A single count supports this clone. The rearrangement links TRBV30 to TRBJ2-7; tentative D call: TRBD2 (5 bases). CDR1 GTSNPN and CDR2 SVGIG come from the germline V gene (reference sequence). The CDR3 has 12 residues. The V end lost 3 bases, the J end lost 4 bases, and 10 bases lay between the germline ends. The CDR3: CAWSPPGYEQYF. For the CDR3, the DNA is TGTGCCTGGAGCCCCCCGGGGTACGAGCAGTACTTC.

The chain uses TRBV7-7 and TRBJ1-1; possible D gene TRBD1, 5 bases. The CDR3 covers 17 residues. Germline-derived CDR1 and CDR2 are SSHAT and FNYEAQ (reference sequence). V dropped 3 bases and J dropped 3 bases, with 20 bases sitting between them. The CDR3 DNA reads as TGTGCCAGCAGCTTGACCCGCCGACAGCCCGTCGACACTGAAGCTTTCTTT. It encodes CASSLTRRQPVDTEAFF.

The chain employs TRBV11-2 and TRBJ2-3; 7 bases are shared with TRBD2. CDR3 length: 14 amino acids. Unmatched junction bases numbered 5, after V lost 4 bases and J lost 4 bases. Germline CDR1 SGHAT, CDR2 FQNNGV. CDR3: CASSSRLASDTQYF. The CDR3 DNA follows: TGTGCCAGCAGCTCTAGACTAGCCTCAGATACGCAGTATTTT.

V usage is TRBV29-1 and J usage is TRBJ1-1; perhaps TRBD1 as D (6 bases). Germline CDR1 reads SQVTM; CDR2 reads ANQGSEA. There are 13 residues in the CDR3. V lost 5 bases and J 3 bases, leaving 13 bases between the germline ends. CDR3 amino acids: CSVLGGDHTEAFF. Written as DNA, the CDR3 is TGCAGCGTTTTAGGGGGAGATCACACTGAAGCTTTCTTT.

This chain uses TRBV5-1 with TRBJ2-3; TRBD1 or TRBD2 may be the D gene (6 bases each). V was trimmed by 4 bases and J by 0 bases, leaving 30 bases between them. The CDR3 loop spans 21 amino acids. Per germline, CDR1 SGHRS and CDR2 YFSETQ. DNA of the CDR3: TGCGCCAGCAGCCCCGAGAGTTTTGTGGGCCTGAGGGGGGTGAGCACAGATACGCAGTATTTT. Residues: CASSPESFVGLRGVSTDTQYF.